The entry below describes one T cell receptor beta chain. Its antigen is undetermined. The source of the sample is a study of shared clonotypes between healthy human individuals. Regarding the study as a whole: Across subsets, estimated richness was generally greater for naive than for memory populations. Rarefaction curves obtained for sorted subsets showed sequencing incomplete despite large depth.

V was shortened by 1 base and J by 6 bases, with 19 bases between the two germline ends. Looked up from germline, CDR1 is GTSNPN and CDR2 is SVGIG (reference sequence). CDR3 length: 15 residues. In the sorted-subset replicate PCRs, around 0.2 ug DNA, 25,000 to 35,000 T cell genomes, was used. In the original analysis: ImmunoSEQ output lacked quality scores and full-length reads, limiting matched filtering. This table comes from immunoSEQ multiplex PCR, and its TCRdb copy is limited to in-frame clones, with some not included. For V, J and clone size, that table is used; D and trimming come from the DNA. Altogether roughly 2.5 million clones are present, over 85% being singletons, with the ten largest covering roughly 0.13%.

The chain is built from TRBV30 and TRBJ2-7; possible D gene TRBD1, 6 bases. The sequencing sample was made of naive CD4+ T cells sorted from blood. Described subset: CD45RA+ positively selected. The clonotype was recovered from a man aged 18-30 years in good health. The DNA of the CDR3 is TGTGCCTGGAGTGGCACTAGGGGGAGTCGCTCCGAGCAGTACTTC. Translation gives CAWSGTRGSRSEQYF.